One and the same sample provided the 6 T cell receptor beta chains below, sequenced in a study of blood T cell repertoires in COVID-19. TCRdb keeps only in-frame clones here, not all; method: immunoSEQ multiplex PCR. The profile shows just over 300,000 clones, over 85% of them singletons. Sequences were obtained from peripheral blood. These receptors all stem from a woman aged 25 to 39 with COVID-19, enrolled during active disease.

The chain employs TRBV28 and TRBJ1-6; possible D gene TRBD1, 5 bases. The germline V gene encodes CDR1 MDHEN and CDR2 SYDVKM. The CDR3 length is 16 residues. The V end lost 1 base, the J end lost 4 bases, and 11 bases lay between the germline ends. The CDR3 region has the DNA TGTGCCAGCAGTTTATTGGGGGGTACTTATAATTCACCCCTCCACTTT. Amino acid sequence: CASSLLGGTYNSPLHF.

The table lists this clone with a count of one. The V call is TRBV5-6, the J call TRBJ1-3; unclear D gene. CDR1 is SGHDT, CDR2 YYEEEE, per germline. The CDR3 length is 12 residues. Trimming removed 2 bases at V and 4 bases at J, with 4 bases between. CDR3 loop: CASSFSGNTIYF. CDR3 in DNA: TGTGCCAGCAGCTTTAGCGGAAACACCATATATTTT.

This rearrangement joins TRBV29-1 to TRBJ1-1; possibly TRBD1 for D (6 bases). CDR1 and CDR2 from the germline V gene are SQVTM and ANQGSEA. The CDR3 runs to 13 residues. V shed 5 bases and J shed 0 bases, with 10 bases lying between them. The DNA for the CDR3 is TGCAGCGTTACCGGGACATTGAACACTGAAGCTTTCTTT. This translates into CSVTGTLNTEAFF. Full variable domain (outside the CDR3, taken from reference TRBV29-1 and TRBJ1-1): SAVISQKPSRDICQRGTSLTIQCQVDSQVTMMFWYRQQPGQSLTLIATANQGSEATYESGFVIDKFPISRPNLTFSTLTVSNMSPEDSSIYLCSVTGTLNTEAFFGQGTRLTVV.

The chain recombines TRBV11-3 with TRBJ2-7; 10 bases are a match to TRBD1. The CDR3 runs to 15 residues. Germline CDR1 and CDR2: SGHNT and YENEEA. The ends lost 5 bases at V and 4 bases at J; junction bases unmatched: 8. The CDR3 bases are TGTGCCAGCAGCCGGGGCGGGACAGGGGTGTACGAGCAGTACTTC. Translation gives CASSRGGTGVYEQYF.

The table lists this clone with a count of one. The rearrangement uses TRBV7-3 and TRBJ2-1; 9 bases map to TRBD2. This CDR3 is built from 14 residues. The germline gives CDR1 SGHTA, CDR2 FQGTGA. V lost 8 bases to trimming and J lost 7 bases; unmatched junction nucleotides: 9. The CDR3 bases are TGTGCCAGCTCTGCAGCGGGGGGATGGAATGAGCAGTTCTTC. This codes for CASSAAGGWNEQFF. Combining the CDR3 with reference TRBV7-3 and TRBJ2-1 gives the whole variable domain GAGVSQTPSNKVTEKGKYVELRCDPISGHTALYWYRQSLGQGPEFLIYFQGTGAADDSGLPNDRFFAVRPEGSVSTLKIQRTERGDSAVYLCASSAAGGWNEQFFGPGTRLTVL.

This clone occurred once. The gene calls are TRBV18 and TRBJ2-2; TRBD1 agrees at 9 bases. Losses at the gene ends were 3 bases for V and 6 bases for J; bases not matched to a gene: 5. Per the germline V gene, CDR1 is KGHSH and CDR2 is LQKENI. The CDR3 is 15 amino acids. The CDR3 DNA reads as TGTGCCAGCTCACCGGACAGGGGAAGTCCCGGGGAGCTGTTTTTT. It translates to CASSPDRGSPGELFF.